One and the same sample provided the 16 T cell receptor beta chains below, sequenced in a study of cytotoxic CD8 clonotypes in ibrutinib-treated CLL. This table comes from immunoSEQ multiplex PCR, and its TCRdb copy is limited to in-frame clones, with some not included. The table has 150,000 to 200,000 clones, more than 65% seen once; the top ten hold roughly 1.9%. The sample in question was PBMCs, obtained after 12 months of ibrutinib treatment. These receptors originate from a human donor with chronic lymphocytic leukemia.

The chain uses TRBV6-1 and TRBJ2-7; possibly TRBD1 for D (5 bases). The CDR3 runs 11 residues. Trimming removed 6 bases at V and 7 bases at J, with 10 bases between. Looked up from germline, CDR1 is MNHNS and CDR2 is SASEGT. In nucleotides, the CDR3 is TGTGCCAGCAGCCGCAACAGGGAGCAGTACTTC. Translating gives CASSRNREQYF.

This chain joins TRBV7-2 and TRBJ1-1; maybe TRBD1 (5 bases). This CDR3 has 17 amino acids. Trimming took off 2 bases at V and 4 bases at J, with 20 bases between the two ends. Per germline, CDR1 SGHTA and CDR2 FQGNSA. Here the CDR3 DNA reads TGTGCCAGCAGCTTAAGGAGCCCCAGGCAGGGTTCCACTGAAGCTTTCTTT. Amino acid sequence: CASSLRSPRQGSTEAFF. The whole variable domain, remainder taken from reference TRBV7-2 and TRBJ1-1, is GAGVSQSPSNKVTEKGKDVELRCDPISGHTALYWYRQSLGQGLEFLIYFQGNSAPDKSGLPSDRFSAERTGGSVSTLTIQRTQQEDSAVYLCASSLRSPRQGSTEAFFGQGTRLTVV.

The DNA of the CDR3 is TGTGCCAGCAGCTTAGGTGGCGGGGCGAGCTCCTACGAGCAGTACTTC. Amino acids: CASSLGGGASSYEQYF. The chain carries TRBV7-2 and TRBJ2-7; TRBD2 might be the D (6 bases). Trimming removed 1 base at V and 0 bases at J, with 13 bases between. The CDR3 runs to 16 residues. The germline CDR1 and CDR2 sequences are SGHTA and FQGNSA.

The chain joins TRBV28 to TRBJ2-1; 9 bases fit TRBD2. Germline CDR1 MDHEN, CDR2 SYDVKM. J was trimmed by 7 bases and V by 0 bases; bases with no gene match: 4. There are 15 residues in the CDR3. CDR3 coding DNA: TGTGCCAGCAGTTTATGGGCTAGCGGGAAAAATGAGCAGTTCTTC. It codes for CASSLWASGKNEQFF.

This clone was seen only a few times. The rearrangement joins TRBV19 to TRBJ1-5; 7 bases line up with TRBD1. Germline CDR1 is LNHDA and CDR2 is SQIVND (reference sequence). This CDR3 is built from 15 residues. V shed 7 bases and J 3 bases; nucleotides not matched to a gene: 9. The CDR3 is CASTMTGTPNQPQHF. The DNA of the CDR3 is TGTGCCAGTACCATGACAGGGACCCCCAATCAGCCCCAGCATTTT.

The chain employs TRBV7-9 and TRBJ1-1; perhaps TRBD1 as D (5 bases). V shed 7 bases and J shed 0 bases, with 9 bases lying between them. This CDR3 is built from 13 residues. Germline assignment: CDR1 SEHNR and CDR2 FQNEAQ (reference sequence). CDR3: CASTRQLNTEAFF. The CDR3 nucleotides read TGTGCCAGCACCCGACAGTTGAACACTGAAGCTTTCTTT.

The chain recombines TRBV7-6 with TRBJ2-1; tentative D call: TRBD1 (6 bases). The CDR3 spans 13 residues. The V gene lost 5 bases and the J gene lost 10 bases, with 15 bases spanning the gap. Per the germline V gene, CDR1 is SGHVS and CDR2 is FNYEAQ. CDR3 in DNA: TGTGCCAGCAGCCAGGACTCGCAGGGGGAGCAGTTCTTC. Translated: CASSQDSQGEQFF.

V is TRBV19 and J is TRBJ2-2; D gene ambiguous. Germline V lookup: CDR1 LNHDA, CDR2 SQIVND (reference sequence). The V end was cut by 3 bases, the J end by 6 bases, with 14 bases between. CDR3 length: 15 amino acids. In DNA, the CDR3 is TGTGCCAGTAGTATTAGGCGAACTGACGCCGGGGAGCTGTTTTTT. As protein: CASSIRRTDAGELFF.

The chain carries TRBV28 and TRBJ2-5; 9 bases line up with TRBD2. This CDR3 has 16 residues. V lost 6 bases to trimming and J lost 5 bases; unmatched junction nucleotides: 13. Germline CDR1 is MDHEN and CDR2 is SYDVKM. The CDR3 DNA follows: TGTGCCAGCAGGCATCTTGACGGGGCGGGAGGGGAGACCCAGTACTTC. This sequence encodes CASRHLDGAGGETQYF.

This sequence joins TRBV15 and TRBJ2-5; tentative D call: TRBD1 (6 bases). Looked up from germline, CDR1 is LNHNV and CDR2 is YYDKDF (reference sequence). Between the trimmed V and J ends, which lost 3 bases and 1 base, there was a span of 15 bases. This CDR3 has 16 amino acids. CDR3 region: CATSSIGGSSQETQYF. Written as DNA, the CDR3 is TGTGCCACCAGCAGCATTGGGGGCAGCAGCCAAGAGACCCAGTACTTC.

The chain uses TRBV4-2 and TRBJ2-5, with a tentative D call TRBD1 (6 bases). The CDR3 runs 17 residues. The ends were cut back, 2 bases at V and 4 bases at J, with 20 bases in the middle. Germline V CDR1 and CDR2: LGHNA, YNFKEQ. CDR3 amino acids: CASSQTGGRGIRETQYF. CDR3 DNA sequence: TGTGCCAGCAGCCAAACTGGAGGAAGGGGGATAAGAGAGACCCAGTACTTC.

This clone has only one observation. The V gene is TRBV23-1, the J gene TRBJ1-5; the D is unclear. TRBV23-1 is identified as an open reading frame with a role that is uncertain. The CDR3 consists of 16 residues. Trimming pared 1 base from V and 7 bases from J, leaving 17 bases between. DNA of the CDR3: TGCGCCAGCAGTCAATGCCCCGTGGTTTTGGAACAGCCCCAGCATTTT. It translates to CASSQCPVVLEQPQHF.

This clone came up a few times. The V call is TRBV7-9, the J call TRBJ1-1; no clear D gene. Per germline, CDR1 SEHNR and CDR2 FQNEAQ (reference sequence). The V gene lost 6 bases and the J gene lost 0 bases, with 14 bases spanning the gap. This CDR3 is 15 amino acids long. This CDR3 is CASSLHNNLNTEAFF. CDR3 DNA: TGTGCCAGCAGTCTTCACAATAACCTGAACACTGAAGCTTTCTTT.

The chain links TRBV19 to TRBJ1-5; D possibly corresponds to TRBD1 (5 bases). Trimming removed 6 bases at V and 3 bases at J, with 15 bases between. CDR1 and CDR2 from the germline V gene are LNHDA and SQIVND (reference sequence). CDR3 length equals 15 residues. The CDR3, as DNA: TGTGCCAGTAGACCTTACGACAGCACCAATCAGCCCCAGCATTTT. Its protein product is CASRPYDSTNQPQHF.

The count of this clone is one. This sequence joins TRBV28 and TRBJ1-5; D ambiguous. Germline V gene sequence: CDR1 MDHEN, CDR2 SYDVKM. The V gene lost 9 bases and the J gene lost 6 bases, with 12 bases spanning the gap. The CDR3 sequence is 12 residues long. As DNA, the CDR3 is TGTGCCAGTACACCTTACCGTCAGCCCCAGCATTTT. Protein sequence: CASTPYRQPQHF.

Notes on this clone: The junction departs from the called germline gene at one end, perhaps through a read error. The chain links TRBV28 to TRBJ2-7, with 7 positions matching TRBD1. The CDR3 has 12 amino acids. Looked up from germline, CDR1 is MDHEN and CDR2 is SYDVKM. The CDR3 region has the DNA TGTGCCAGCAGTCCCCCTGGTAAGGGGGCCTTCTTC. Protein product: CASSPPGKGAFF.